This entry is about one TCR beta chain. Its antigen is currently unknown. This sample was taken from a study of shared clonotypes between healthy human individuals. Findings of the study overall: Sampling covered blood only; tissue repertoires likely differ.

The CD4+ fraction was divided into a CD45RA+ naive subset and a CD45RA-negative memory subset. The V gene's germline CDR1 is SGHNT and CDR2 YENEEA. Trimming cost V 5 bases and J 12 bases; bases outside gene matches: 10. This CDR3 has 14 residues. When replicate PCRs were run on sorted subsets, they used about 200 ng DNA, around 33,000 T cell genomes. Here immunoSEQ multiplex PCR was the method, and the copy in TCRdb shows in-frame clones only, minus some. The data contain over a million clones, approximately 97% of them singletons. The chain combines TRBV11-3 with TRBJ2-1; 10 bases align to TRBD1. Sequencing was done on a sample of naive CD4+ T cells sorted from blood. Subset: CD45RA+ positively selected. This receptor was identified in a man between 25 and 39 years old in good health. The CDR3 sequence is CASSPGQGRLGQFF. DNA for the CDR3: TGTGCCAGCAGCCCGGGACAGGGGAGGTTGGGGCAGTTCTTC.